This T cell receptor beta chain came from a study of CD8+CD57+ T cells in acquired aplastic anemia. Genomic DNA, serving as template, underwent TCR beta VDJ and CDR3 profiling. TCRdb analysed the reads with MiXCR anew, one entry per CDR3 protein. The table records over 150,000 distinct CDR3 sequences, roughly 40% of them present only once. Trimming left V 3 bases short and J 4 bases short, with 16 bases between. The CDR3 is made up of 17 amino acids. This clonotype was detected a few times. Its antigen is currently unknown. General study points: Significant differences in CD8+ Simpson's diversity were not observed between patients and controls. Sharing between patients and controls was observed for twenty-nine CD8+ CDR3 sequences.

The chain recombines TRBV12-3 or TRBV12-4 with TRBJ2-6; the D gene is possibly TRBD2 (6 bases). Sequenced input: sorted CD4+, CD8+, or CD8+CD57+ T cells (not recorded which) from PBMCs. The TCR sequence derives from a human donor in good health. CDR3 bases: TGTGCCAGCAGTTTCTCGGCTAGCGTCTCCGGGGCCAACGTCCTGACTTTC. Its protein product is CASSFSASVSGANVLTF.